The 24 T cell receptor beta chains in this list originate from one sample, sequenced in a study of shared clonotypes between healthy human individuals. The protocol was immunoSEQ multiplex PCR, while the TCRdb copy is restricted to in-frame clones and leaves out a portion. Of some 2,000,000 clones listed, under 97% were seen once; the top ten hold 0.13%. Material for sequencing was naive CD4+ T cells sorted from blood. Subset noted: CD45RA+ positively selected. These TCRs come from a young man in good health.

The chain has TRBV5-1 and TRBJ1-2, with TRBD1 as a possible D gene (5 bases). Germline CDR1 and CDR2: SGHRS and YFSETQ. The CDR3 has 14 amino acids. The V end was cut by 0 bases, the J end by 5 bases, with 11 bases between. CDR3 sequence: CASSLGDGWYGYTF. The CDR3 nucleotides are TGCGCCAGCAGCTTGGGGGACGGGTGGTATGGCTACACCTTC.

This chain uses TRBV5-1 with TRBJ1-2, with D hard to call. The CDR3 sequence is 13 residues long. CDR1 and CDR2 from the germline V gene are SGHRS and YFSETQ. V gave up 0 bases and J gave up 8 bases, with 11 bases separating them. CDR3 protein: CASSLETPGGYTF. The DNA of the CDR3 is TGCGCCAGCAGCTTGGAGACACCCGGGGGCTACACCTTC.

The V gene is TRBV19, the J gene TRBJ2-2; possible D gene TRBD2, 5 bases. Germline CDR1 LNHDA, CDR2 SQIVND (reference sequence). V dropped 5 bases and J dropped 3 bases, with 10 bases sitting between them. The CDR3 runs 14 residues. CDR3 sequence reads: CASSLAKDTGELFF. DNA of the CDR3: TGTGCCAGTAGTTTAGCGAAGGACACCGGGGAGCTGTTTTTT.

This chain connects TRBV7-2 to TRBJ2-7; TRBD1 is a possible D gene (6 bases). Germline loops: CDR1 SGHTA, CDR2 FQGNSA. V lost 5 bases, J lost 5 bases, and 16 bases lay in between. The CDR3 contains 14 residues. CDR3 nucleotides: TGTGCCAGCAGCACCCGGGACAAGAGCCACGAGCAGTACTTC. This encodes CASSTRDKSHEQYF.

The V call is TRBV4-1, the J call TRBJ2-7; 8 bases map to TRBD1. The J segment lost 3 bases and the V segment lost 4 bases, leaving 5 bases of the junction unmatched. Germline lookup yields CDR1 MGHRA and CDR2 YSYEKL. CDR3 length: 14 amino acids. The CDR3 coding sequence is TGCGCCAGCAGCCGCCCGGGACAGGACTACGAGCAGTACTTC. Its translation is CASSRPGQDYEQYF.

J is TRBJ2-7 and V is TRBV2; 8 nucleotides agree with TRBD1. The CDR3 extends over 15 amino acids. Germline CDR1 SNHLY, CDR2 FYNNEI. Unmatched junction bases numbered 8, after V lost 4 bases and J lost 3 bases. CDR3 region: CASSAGTGAYYEQYF. The CDR3 DNA reads TGTGCCAGCAGTGCTGGGACAGGAGCTTACTACGAGCAGTACTTC.

This clone was recorded only once. CDR3 protein: CAIRIQGAGNTEAFF. In DNA, the CDR3 is TGTGCCATCAGAATCCAGGGGGCAGGGAACACTGAAGCTTTCTTT. The J gene is TRBJ1-1, the V gene TRBV10-3, with TRBD1 matching over 8 bases. V dropped 6 bases and J dropped 1; count of bases not matched to a gene: 7. CDR1 is ENHRY, CDR2 SYGVKD, per germline. This CDR3 contains 15 residues.

V and J are TRBV7-9 and TRBJ2-7; tentatively, D is TRBD2 (5 bases). Trimming stripped 3 bases from V and 2 bases from J, with 14 bases between. The length of the CDR3 is 15 residues. Per the germline V gene, CDR1 is SEHNR and CDR2 is FQNEAQ (reference sequence). DNA of the CDR3: TGTGCCAGCAGCTTCGAGGGATACGGAACCTACGAGCAGTACTTC. The encoded protein is CASSFEGYGTYEQYF.

This chain connects TRBV11-2 to TRBJ2-2, with 9 bases aligning to TRBD1. Germline CDR1 SGHAT, CDR2 FQNNGV. V lost 2 bases, J lost 8 bases, and 9 bases stayed unmatched. This CDR3 spans 16 amino acids. In DNA, the CDR3 is TGTGCCAGCAGCTTACCGGGACAGGGACTTAGGGGGGAGCTGTTTTTT. Protein product: CASSLPGQGLRGELFF.

With regard to this clone: Within the sample, other DNA sequences also encode this same CDR3. This chain uses TRBV6-5 with TRBJ2-7, with 11 bases aligning to TRBD2. The germline V gene has CDR1 MNHEY and CDR2 SVGAGI. Trimming at V came to 5 bases and at J to 1 base, leaving 4 bases not matched to a gene. There are 15 residues in the CDR3. CDR3 bases: TGTGCCAGCAGTGGGCTAGCGGGAGGTTCCTACGAGCAGTACTTC. Its translation is CASSGLAGGSYEQYF.

The chain uses TRBV11-3 and TRBJ2-3; TRBD2 matches at 9 bases. The CDR3 has 18 residues. V gave up 4 bases and J gave up 3 bases; unmatched junction bases: 14. The germline V gene encodes CDR1 SGHNT and CDR2 YENEEA. CDR3 protein: CASSSGLAMFSQTDTQYF. The CDR3 DNA is TGTGCCAGCAGCTCCGGACTAGCGATGTTCAGTCAGACAGATACGCAGTATTTT.

This clone was recorded once. The chain combines TRBV5-1 with TRBJ2-2; 9 bases map to TRBD1. V was clipped by 5 bases and J by 4 bases; unmatched bases: 6. The CDR3 runs to 15 residues. Germline loops: CDR1 SGHRS, CDR2 YFSETQ. CDR3 amino acids: CASRPAGQGTGELFF. In nucleotides, the CDR3 is TGCGCCAGCAGGCCGGCGGGACAGGGCACCGGGGAGCTGTTTTTT.

This chain uses TRBV7-2 with TRBJ2-7; 9 positions agree with TRBD1. The CDR3 extends over 15 amino acids. V lost 5 bases and J lost 4; bases outside the gene matches: 9. Germline CDR1 reads SGHTA; CDR2 reads FQGNSA. The CDR3 sequence is CASSPPGQGMYEQYF. Here the CDR3 DNA reads TGTGCCAGCAGCCCCCCGGGACAGGGAATGTACGAGCAGTACTTC.

V and J are TRBV9 and TRBJ2-3; 14 bases align to TRBD2. The CDR3 loop spans 16 amino acids. V lost 0 bases to trimming and J lost 4 bases; unmatched junction nucleotides: 1. Germline CDR1 reads SGDLS; CDR2 reads YYNGEE. CDR3 nucleotide sequence: TGTGCCAGCAGCGTAGGGGGACTAGCGGGAGCAGATACGCAGTATTTT. As protein: CASSVGGLAGADTQYF.

This clone came up once. This rearrangement joins TRBV11-3 to TRBJ1-5; TRBD1 might be the D (5 bases). V was cut by 8 bases and J by 0 bases, with 23 bases left in between. From germline, CDR1 is SGHNT and CDR2 YENEEA. CDR3 length equals 18 residues. The CDR3 bases are TGTGCCAGCGGCGGACGGGGCGCCAGGCGGTATAGCAATCAGCCCCAGCATTTT. Translated, it gives CASGGRGARRYSNQPQHF.

The chain employs TRBV7-3 and TRBJ2-3; the D is unclear. Between the trimmed V and J ends, which lost 0 bases and 4 bases, there was a span of 5 bases. Looked up from germline, CDR1 is SGHTA and CDR2 is FQGTGA. CDR3 size: 13 residues. The CDR3 region is CASSLTAPDTQYF. As DNA, the CDR3 is TGTGCCAGCAGCTTAACGGCCCCAGATACGCAGTATTTT.

The chain couples TRBV19 to TRBJ1-6; TRBD1 agrees at 10 bases. V trimming: 6 bases; J trimming: 8 bases; junction bases outside the gene matches: 7. This CDR3 has 15 residues. CDR1 and CDR2 (germline): LNHDA, SQIVND (reference sequence). CDR3: CASRPGQGPDSPLHF. CDR3 DNA sequence: TGTGCCAGTAGGCCGGGACAGGGGCCTGATTCACCCCTCCACTTT.

CDR3 bases: TGCGCCAGCAGTGAGGGACAGGGTTCGCAGTACTTC. Protein product: CASSEGQGSQYF. The V call is TRBV10-1, the J call TRBJ2-7; 8 bases map to TRBD1. There are 12 residues in the CDR3. The ends lost 2 bases at V and 9 bases at J; junction bases unmatched: 3. Germline CDR1 reads WNHNN; CDR2 reads SYGVQD (reference sequence).

The V and J genes are TRBV2 and TRBJ2-7; 7 positions agree with TRBD1. V lost 6 bases and J lost 6; bases outside the gene matches: 11. This CDR3 spans 14 amino acids. The germline CDR1 and CDR2 sequences are SNHLY and FYNNEI. The CDR3 sequence is CASRTDREFGEQYF. The CDR3 coding sequence is TGTGCCAGCAGAACCGACAGGGAATTCGGCGAGCAGTACTTC.

This chain joins TRBV6-6 and TRBJ1-2; D gene uncertain. V lost 2 bases to trimming and J lost 0 bases, with 10 bases between them. The germline V gene encodes CDR1 MNHNY and CDR2 SVGAGI (reference sequence). CDR3 length equals 15 residues. In nucleotides, the CDR3 is TGTGCCAGCAGTTACCGACCCCAGGCTAACTATGGCTACACCTTC. Its translation is CASSYRPQANYGYTF.

This sequence joins TRBV27 and TRBJ1-1; possibly TRBD1 for D (6 bases). V lost 5 bases and J lost 1, with 14 bases in between. Germline V gene lookup returns CDR1 MNHEY and CDR2 SMNVEV (reference sequence). The CDR3 is made up of 15 amino acids. The CDR3: CASSHGGRENTEAFF. In DNA, the CDR3 is TGTGCCAGCAGTCACGGGGGGCGGGAGAACACTGAAGCTTTCTTT.

This chain joins TRBV5-4 and TRBJ2-1; possibly TRBD1 for D (6 bases). V was clipped by 1 base and J by 5 bases, with 13 bases between them. Germline values: CDR1 SGHNT, CDR2 YYREEE (reference sequence). The CDR3 length is 15 residues. This chain's CDR3 is CASSLTYRAHNEQFF. In DNA form, the CDR3 reads TGTGCCAGCAGCTTGACTTACAGGGCCCACAATGAGCAGTTCTTC. The complete variable domain, with remaining parts taken from reference TRBV5-4 and TRBJ2-1, reads ETGVTQSPTHLIKTRGQQVTLRCSSQSGHNTVSWYQQALGQGPQFIFQYYREEENGRGNFPPRFSGLQFPNYSSELNVNALELDDSALYLCASSLTYRAHNEQFFGPGTRLTVL.

The CDR3 region is CASSQGASYNEQFF. The CDR3 DNA follows: TGTGCCAGCAGCCAGGGGGCTAGCTACAATGAGCAGTTCTTC. This chain uses TRBV27 with TRBJ2-1; 8 bases fit TRBD1. The trim removed 6 bases at V and 3 bases at J, leaving 4 bases unmatched. The V gene's germline CDR1 is MNHEY and CDR2 SMNVEV (reference sequence). The CDR3 runs to 14 residues.

This chain joins TRBV6-5 and TRBJ2-2; no clear D. This CDR3 comprises 15 residues. Germline CDR1 reads MNHEY; CDR2 reads SVGAGI. V was trimmed by 6 bases and J by 0 bases, leaving 11 bases between them. Written as DNA, the CDR3 is TGTGCCAGCAGGCCCGCGCACTCGAACACCGGGGAGCTGTTTTTT. Amino acids: CASRPAHSNTGELFF.